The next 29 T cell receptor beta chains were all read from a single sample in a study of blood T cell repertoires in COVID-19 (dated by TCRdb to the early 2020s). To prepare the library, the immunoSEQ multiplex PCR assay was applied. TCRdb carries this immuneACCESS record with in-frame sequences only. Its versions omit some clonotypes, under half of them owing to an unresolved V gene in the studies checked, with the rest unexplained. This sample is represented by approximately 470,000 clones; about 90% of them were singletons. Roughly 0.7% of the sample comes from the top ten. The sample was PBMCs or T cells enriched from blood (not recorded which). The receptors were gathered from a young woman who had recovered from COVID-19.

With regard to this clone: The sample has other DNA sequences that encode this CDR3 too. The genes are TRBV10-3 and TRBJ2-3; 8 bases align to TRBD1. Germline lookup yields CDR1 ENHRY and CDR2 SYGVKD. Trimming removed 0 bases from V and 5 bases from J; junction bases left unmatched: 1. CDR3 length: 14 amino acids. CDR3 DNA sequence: TGTGCCATCAGTGAGTCCAGGGGGCGAGATACGCAGTATTTT. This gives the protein CAISESRGRDTQYF.

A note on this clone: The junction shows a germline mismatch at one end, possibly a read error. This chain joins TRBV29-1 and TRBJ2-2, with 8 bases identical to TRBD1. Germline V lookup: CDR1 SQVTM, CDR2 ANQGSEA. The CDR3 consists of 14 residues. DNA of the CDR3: TGCAGCGTAGAAGGGGGACAGGACACCGGGGAGCTGTTTTTT. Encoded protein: CSVEGGQDTGELFF.

The CDR3 loop is CASSGGRNYGYTF. CDR3 in DNA: TGTGCCAGCAGCGGGGGCCGCAACTATGGCTACACCTTC. V and J are TRBV7-2 and TRBJ1-2; a weak D match, TRBD1 (6 bases). V lost 5 bases and J lost 2, with 9 bases in between. This CDR3 is 13 amino acids long. Germline loops: CDR1 SGHTA, CDR2 FQGNSA.

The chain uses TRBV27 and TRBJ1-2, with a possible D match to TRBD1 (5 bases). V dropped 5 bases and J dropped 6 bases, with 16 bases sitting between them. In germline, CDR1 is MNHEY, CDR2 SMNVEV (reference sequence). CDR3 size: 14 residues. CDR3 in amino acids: CASSPQGIKDGYTF. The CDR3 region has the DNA TGTGCCAGCAGTCCCCAGGGTATTAAGGATGGCTACACCTTC.

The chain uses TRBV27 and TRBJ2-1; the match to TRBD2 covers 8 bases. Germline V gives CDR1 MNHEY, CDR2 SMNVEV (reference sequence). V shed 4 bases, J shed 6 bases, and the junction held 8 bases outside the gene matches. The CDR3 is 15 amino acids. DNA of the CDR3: TGTGCCAGCAGTTCCGACGGGGGGGCCCTCAATGAGCAGTTCTTC. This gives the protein CASSSDGGALNEQFF.

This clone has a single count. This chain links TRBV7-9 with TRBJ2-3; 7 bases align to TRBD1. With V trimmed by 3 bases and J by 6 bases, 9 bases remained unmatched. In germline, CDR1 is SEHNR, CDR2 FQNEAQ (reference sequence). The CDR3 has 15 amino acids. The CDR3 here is CASSLNRGETDTQYF. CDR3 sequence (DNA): TGTGCCAGCAGCTTGAACAGGGGAGAAACTGATACGCAGTATTTT. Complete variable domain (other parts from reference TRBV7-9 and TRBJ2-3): DTGVSQNPRHKITKRGQNVTFRCDPISEHNRLYWYRQTLGQGPEFLTYFQNEAQLEKSRLLSDRFSAERPKGSFSTLEIQRTEQGDSAMYLCASSLNRGETDTQYFGPGTRLTVL.

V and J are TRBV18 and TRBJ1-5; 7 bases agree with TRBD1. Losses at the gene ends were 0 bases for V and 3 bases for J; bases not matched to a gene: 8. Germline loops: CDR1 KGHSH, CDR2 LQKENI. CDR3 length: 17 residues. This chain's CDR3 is CASSPPGRGVLNQPQHF. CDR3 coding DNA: TGTGCCAGCTCACCACCCGGCAGGGGGGTACTCAATCAGCCCCAGCATTTT.

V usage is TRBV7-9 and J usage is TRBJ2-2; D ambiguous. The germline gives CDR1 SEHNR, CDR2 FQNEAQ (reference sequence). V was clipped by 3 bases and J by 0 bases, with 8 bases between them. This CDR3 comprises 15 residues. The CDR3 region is CASSLSSPNTGELFF. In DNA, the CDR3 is TGTGCCAGCAGCTTGAGTTCCCCGAACACCGGGGAGCTGTTTTTT.

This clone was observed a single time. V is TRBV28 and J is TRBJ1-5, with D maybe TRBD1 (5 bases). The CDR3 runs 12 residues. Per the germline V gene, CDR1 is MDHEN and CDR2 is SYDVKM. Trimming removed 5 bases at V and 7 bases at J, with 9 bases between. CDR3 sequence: CASSRGSQPQHF. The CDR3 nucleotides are TGTGCCAGCAGTAGGGGCAGCCAGCCCCAGCATTTT.

The CDR3 spells CASSLGTGGEAFF. DNA for the CDR3: TGCGCCAGCAGCTTGGGGACAGGGGGTGAAGCTTTCTTT. This chain joins TRBV5-1 and TRBJ1-1; 10 bases map to TRBD1. J lost 7 bases, V lost 0 bases, and 0 bases had no gene match. The CDR3 is 13 residues long. CDR1 is SGHRS and CDR2 is YFSETQ in the germline V gene.

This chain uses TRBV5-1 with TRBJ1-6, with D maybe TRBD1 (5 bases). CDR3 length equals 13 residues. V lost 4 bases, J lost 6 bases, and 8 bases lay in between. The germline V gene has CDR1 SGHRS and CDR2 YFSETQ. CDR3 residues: CASSTGGNSPLHF. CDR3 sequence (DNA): TGCGCCAGCAGCACCGGGGGTAATTCACCCCTCCACTTT. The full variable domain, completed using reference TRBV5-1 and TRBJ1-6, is KAGVTQTPRYLIKTRGQQVTLSCSPISGHRSVSWYQQTPGQGLQFLFEYFSETQRNKGNFPGRFSGRQFSNSRSEMNVSTLELGDSALYLCASSTGGNSPLHFGNGTRLTVT.

The CDR3 loop is CASSYGTFDNEQFF. CDR3 nucleotides: TGTGCCAGCAGTTACGGGACTTTCGACAATGAGCAGTTCTTC. The rearrangement uses TRBV6-5 and TRBJ2-1, with D tentatively TRBD2 (6 bases). V dropped 2 bases and J dropped 5 bases, with 10 bases sitting between them. Germline loops: CDR1 MNHEY, CDR2 SVGAGI. CDR3 length: 14 amino acids.

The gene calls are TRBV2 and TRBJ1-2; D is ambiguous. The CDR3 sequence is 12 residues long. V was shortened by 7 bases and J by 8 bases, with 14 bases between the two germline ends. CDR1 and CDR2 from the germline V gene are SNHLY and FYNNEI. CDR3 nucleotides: TGTGCCAGCACCGGGCGGGAAGGAGGCTACACCTTC. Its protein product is CASTGREGGYTF.

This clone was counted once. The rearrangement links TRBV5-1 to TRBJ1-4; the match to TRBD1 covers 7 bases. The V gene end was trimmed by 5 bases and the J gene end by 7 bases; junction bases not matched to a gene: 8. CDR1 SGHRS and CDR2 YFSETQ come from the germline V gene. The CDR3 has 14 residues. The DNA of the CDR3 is TGCGCCAGCAGTTTCCGGGACAGCTCTGAAAAACTGTTTTTT. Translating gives CASSFRDSSEKLFF.

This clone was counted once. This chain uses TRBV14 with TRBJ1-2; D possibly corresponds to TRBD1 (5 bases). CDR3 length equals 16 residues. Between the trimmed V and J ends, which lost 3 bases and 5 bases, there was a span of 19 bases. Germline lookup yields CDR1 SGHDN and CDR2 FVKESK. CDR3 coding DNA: TGTGCCAGCAGCCATGTGGGACTGCGGTTCCTATATGGCTACACCTTC. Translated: CASSHVGLRFLYGYTF.

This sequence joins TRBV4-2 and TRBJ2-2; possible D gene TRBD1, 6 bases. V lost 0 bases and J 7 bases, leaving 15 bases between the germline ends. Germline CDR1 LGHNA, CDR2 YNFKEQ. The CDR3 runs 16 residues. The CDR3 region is CASSQDTHREIGELFF. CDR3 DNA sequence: TGTGCCAGCAGCCAAGATACACACAGGGAGATCGGGGAGCTGTTTTTT.

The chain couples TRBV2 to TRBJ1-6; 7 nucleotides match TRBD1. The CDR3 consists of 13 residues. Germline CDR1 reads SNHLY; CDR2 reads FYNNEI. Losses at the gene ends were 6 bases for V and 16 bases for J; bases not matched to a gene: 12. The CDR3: CASSAAGGRGLHF. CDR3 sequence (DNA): TGTGCCAGCAGCGCCGCAGGGGGTAGGGGTCTCCACTTT. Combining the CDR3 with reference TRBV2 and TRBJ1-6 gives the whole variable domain EPEVTQTPSHQVTQMGQEVILRCVPISNHLYFYWYRQILGQKVEFLVSFYNNEISEKSEIFDDQFSVERPDGSNFTLKIRSTKLEDSAMYFCASSAAGGRGLHFGNGTRLTVT.

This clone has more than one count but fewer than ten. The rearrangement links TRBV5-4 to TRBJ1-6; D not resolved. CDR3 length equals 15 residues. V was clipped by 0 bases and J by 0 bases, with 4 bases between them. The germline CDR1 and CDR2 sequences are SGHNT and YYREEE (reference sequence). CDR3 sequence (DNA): TGTGCCAGCAGCTTGGGGAGCTCCTATAATTCACCCCTCCACTTT. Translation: CASSLGSSYNSPLHF.

As DNA, the CDR3 is TGTGCCAGCAGCTTGGAGGTGGCGGGACTAGACGCGGCTGAGCAGTTCTTC. Protein sequence: CASSLEVAGLDAAEQFF. V and J are TRBV5-8 and TRBJ2-1; 8 bases agree with TRBD2. CDR3 length: 17 residues. Per germline, CDR1 SGHTS and CDR2 YDEGEE. After removal of 0 bases from V and 9 bases from J, the junction contained 14 bases not matched to a gene.

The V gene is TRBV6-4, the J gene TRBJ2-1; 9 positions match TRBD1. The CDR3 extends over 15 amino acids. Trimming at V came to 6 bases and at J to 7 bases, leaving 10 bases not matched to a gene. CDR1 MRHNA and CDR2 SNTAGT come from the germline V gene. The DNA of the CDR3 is TGTGCCAGCAGCGCCACAGGGGGCGCGGGGAATGAGCAGTTCTTC. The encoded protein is CASSATGGAGNEQFF.

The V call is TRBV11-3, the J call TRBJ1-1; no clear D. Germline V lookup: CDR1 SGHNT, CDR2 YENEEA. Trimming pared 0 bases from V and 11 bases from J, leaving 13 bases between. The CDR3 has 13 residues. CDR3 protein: CASSLDRQGSAFF. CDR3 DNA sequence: TGTGCCAGCAGCTTAGATCGGCAAGGGAGCGCTTTCTTT.

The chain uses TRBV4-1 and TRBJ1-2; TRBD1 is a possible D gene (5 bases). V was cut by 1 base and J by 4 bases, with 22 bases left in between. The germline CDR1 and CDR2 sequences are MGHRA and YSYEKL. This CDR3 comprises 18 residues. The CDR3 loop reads CASSQGQLRDFARYGYTF. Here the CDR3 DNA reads TGCGCCAGCAGCCAAGGCCAGCTTAGGGACTTCGCCCGCTATGGCTACACCTTC.

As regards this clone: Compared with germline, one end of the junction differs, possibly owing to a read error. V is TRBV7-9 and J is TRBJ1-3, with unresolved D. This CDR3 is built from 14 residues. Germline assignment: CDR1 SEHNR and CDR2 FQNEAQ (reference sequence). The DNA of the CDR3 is TGTGCCAGCACCTTAGGTATCTCTGGAAACACCATATATTTT. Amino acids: CASTLGISGNTIYF. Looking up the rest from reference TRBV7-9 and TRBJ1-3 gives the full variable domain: DTGVSQNPRHKITKRGQNVTFRCDPISEHNRLYWYRQTLGQGPEFLTYFQNEAQLEKSRLLSDRFSAERPKGSFSTLEIQRTEQGDSAMYLCASTLGISGNTIYFGEGSWLTVV.

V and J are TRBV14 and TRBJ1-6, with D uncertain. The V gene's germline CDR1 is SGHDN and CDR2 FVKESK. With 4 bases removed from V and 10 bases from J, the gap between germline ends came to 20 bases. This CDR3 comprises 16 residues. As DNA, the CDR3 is TGTGCCAGCAGCCCCCCCAGGCGCGTACGGAGGTCACCCCTCCACTTT. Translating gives CASSPPRRVRRSPLHF.

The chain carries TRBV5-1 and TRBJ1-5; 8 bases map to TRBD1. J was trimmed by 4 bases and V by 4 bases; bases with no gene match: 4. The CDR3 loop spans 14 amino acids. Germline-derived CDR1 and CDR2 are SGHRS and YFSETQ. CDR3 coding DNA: TGCGCCAGCAGCATTGGACAGGGAAATCAGCCCCAGCATTTT. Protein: CASSIGQGNQPQHF.

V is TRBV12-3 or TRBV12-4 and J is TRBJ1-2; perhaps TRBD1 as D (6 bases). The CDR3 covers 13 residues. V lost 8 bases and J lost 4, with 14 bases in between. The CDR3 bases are TGTGCCAGCTGGACGCAGGGGAGCTATGGCTACACCTTC. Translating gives CASWTQGSYGYTF.

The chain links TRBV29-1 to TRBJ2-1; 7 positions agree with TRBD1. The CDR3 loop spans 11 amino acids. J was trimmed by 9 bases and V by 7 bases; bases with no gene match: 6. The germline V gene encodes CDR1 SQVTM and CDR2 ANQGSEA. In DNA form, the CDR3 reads TGCAGCGCCACGCCAGGGGGTGAGCAGTTCTTC. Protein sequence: CSATPGGEQFF.

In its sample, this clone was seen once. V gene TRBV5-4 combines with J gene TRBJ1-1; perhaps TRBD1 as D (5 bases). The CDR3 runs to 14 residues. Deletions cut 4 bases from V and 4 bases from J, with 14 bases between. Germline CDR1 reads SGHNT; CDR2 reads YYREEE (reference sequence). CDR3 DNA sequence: TGTGCCAGCAGCCCGGGGGGGGTGGCCACTGAAGCTTTCTTT. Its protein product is CASSPGGVATEAFF. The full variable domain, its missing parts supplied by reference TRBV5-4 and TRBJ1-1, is ETGVTQSPTHLIKTRGQQVTLRCSSQSGHNTVSWYQQALGQGPQFIFQYYREEENGRGNFPPRFSGLQFPNYSSELNVNALELDDSALYLCASSPGGVATEAFFGQGTRLTVV.

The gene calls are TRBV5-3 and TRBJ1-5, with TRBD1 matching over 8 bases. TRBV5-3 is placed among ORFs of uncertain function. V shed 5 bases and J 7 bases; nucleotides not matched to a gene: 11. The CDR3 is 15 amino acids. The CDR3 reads CARRILGQGKQPQHF. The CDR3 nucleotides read TGTGCCAGAAGAATTTTAGGACAGGGAAAACAGCCCCAGCATTTT.